This T cell receptor beta chain emerged from a study of T cell responses to AZD1222 COVID-19 vaccine. Study observations and caveats: Clonal diversity was possibly underestimated, and white British individuals and females predominated among donors.

Generated by immunoSEQ multiplex PCR, the TCRdb table keeps only in-frame clones and is missing some. This table holds 150,000 to 200,000 clones, 85% to 95% found once. Worth noting for this clone: Its antigen is as yet unknown.

In germline, CDR1 is SGHVS, CDR2 FQNEAQ. CDR3 size: 17 residues. Germline trimming cut 5 bases from V and 4 bases from J; bases unmatched to any gene: 13. This sequence was found in an adult in good health. The chain has TRBV7-8 and TRBJ2-1; TRBD2 agrees at 8 bases. Sequencing was performed on peripheral blood, taken on day 0 of AZD1222 vaccination. CDR3 sequence (DNA): TGTGCCAGCAGCCGACGGGGGGGAGCCGGCCCTTACAATGAGCAGTTCTTC. It encodes CASSRRGGAGPYNEQFF.